These 20 T cell receptor beta chains originate from one sample sequenced in a study of CD8 T cells in ankylosing spondylitis. TCRdb analysed the 5' RACE reads with MiXCR anew, one entry per CDR3 protein. The data contain 230,000 or so distinct CDR3 sequences, about 18% of them singletons. The sample was blood, either unsorted or a sorted T cell fraction (not recorded which). The receptors were gathered from a male donor with ankylosing spondylitis or in good health (not recorded which).

This chain connects TRBV24-1 to TRBJ2-3; D is perhaps TRBD2 (6 bases). Germline V lookup: CDR1 KGHDR, CDR2 SFDVKD. Trimming took off 3 bases at V and 6 bases at J, with 15 bases between the two ends. The CDR3 covers 15 residues. The CDR3 loop is CATSDGEDLNDTQYF. DNA of the CDR3: TGTGCCACCAGTGATGGGGAGGACCTCAATGATACGCAGTATTTT.

The chain couples TRBV20-1 to TRBJ2-7; TRBD2 might be the D (5 bases). Germline-derived CDR1 and CDR2 are DFQATT and SNEGSKA (reference sequence). V lost 2 bases and J 3 bases, leaving 17 bases between the germline ends. The CDR3 is 15 amino acids. CDR3 nucleotide sequence: TGCAGTGCTAGAAATACACTAGGGATACACTACGAGCAGTACTTC. It translates to CSARNTLGIHYEQYF.

This chain uses TRBV5-1 with TRBJ2-7, with a tentative D call TRBD2 (6 bases). The CDR3 is 15 amino acids. In germline, CDR1 is SGHRS, CDR2 YFSETQ. The V gene lost 1 base and the J gene lost 5 bases, with 16 bases spanning the gap. CDR3 loop: CASSLRRVPNDEQYF. The CDR3 DNA sequence: TGCGCCAGCAGCTTGAGGAGGGTTCCTAACGACGAGCAGTACTTC.

This clonotype was counted ten times or more. This rearrangement joins TRBV12-3 or TRBV12-4 to TRBJ1-1; D gene unclear. V lost 4 bases to trimming and J lost 1 base, with 1 base between them. The CDR3 is 11 residues long. CDR3 loop: CASSSNTEAFF. As DNA, the CDR3 is TGTGCCAGCAGTTCGAACACTGAAGCTTTCTTT.

V usage is TRBV12-3 or TRBV12-4 and J usage is TRBJ2-2; D may be TRBD1 or TRBD2 (5 bases each). Trimming stripped 1 base from V and 5 bases from J, with 14 bases between. CDR3 length: 16 residues. The CDR3 spells CASSLEWGSLTGELFF. The CDR3, as DNA: TGTGCCAGCAGTTTAGAATGGGGGTCTTTAACCGGGGAGCTGTTTTTT.

The chain is built from TRBV5-5 and TRBJ2-3; TRBD2 matches at 7 bases. The CDR3 is made up of 15 amino acids. The trim removed 1 base at V and 4 bases at J, leaving 6 bases unmatched. Germline V lookup: CDR1 SGHKS, CDR2 YYEKEE (reference sequence). CDR3 loop: CASSLFPGGADTQYF. CDR3 DNA sequence: TGTGCCAGCAGCTTGTTCCCGGGAGGAGCAGATACGCAGTATTTT.

The chain combines TRBV4-3 with TRBJ2-7, with D perhaps being TRBD1 or TRBD2 (5 bases each). Germline V CDR1 and CDR2: LGHNA, YSLEER. V lost 0 bases and J 3 bases, leaving 9 bases between the germline ends. The CDR3 spans 14 residues. CDR3 region: CASSQDPGLYEQYF. The DNA for the CDR3 is TGCGCCAGCAGCCAAGATCCGGGGCTCTACGAGCAGTACTTC.

This clonotype was observed many times. V and J are TRBV6-5 and TRBJ1-2; TRBD1 might be the D (6 bases). Germline V gives CDR1 MNHEY, CDR2 SVGAGI. V lost 0 bases, J lost 6 bases, and 11 bases lay in between. The CDR3 is 14 residues long. CDR3 bases: TGTGCCAGCAGTTACTCGGGGGACATTCATGGCTACACCTTC. Its protein is CASSYSGDIHGYTF.

This clonotype came up a few times. CDR3 sequence: CASSQGQGANYEQYF. DNA of the CDR3: TGCGCCAGCAGCCAAGGACAGGGGGCTAACTACGAGCAGTACTTC. J is TRBJ2-7 and V is TRBV4-1; 10 positions match TRBD1. This CDR3 spans 15 amino acids. V shed 1 base, J shed 3 bases, and the junction held 3 bases outside the gene matches. Looked up from germline, CDR1 is MGHRA and CDR2 is YSYEKL.

There are many counts of this clonotype. J is TRBJ2-5 and V is TRBV27, with D possibly matching TRBD2 (6 bases). V lost 5 bases, J lost 2 bases, and 15 bases lay in between. Germline-derived CDR1 and CDR2 are MNHEY and SMNVEV (reference sequence). CDR3 length: 15 residues. CDR3 loop: CASSTRDSLQETQYF. As DNA, the CDR3 is TGTGCCAGCAGTACACGGGACTCGCTACAAGAGACCCAGTACTTC.

This clonotype appeared a few times. For the CDR3, the DNA is TGTGCCAGCAGCTTAGATCCCCTATGGCAGGACAGCTCTGGGGCCAACGTCCTGACTTTC. Translation gives CASSLDPLWQDSSGANVLTF. The chain couples TRBV11-2 to TRBJ2-6; possibly TRBD1 for D (6 bases). The V and J ends lost 0 bases and 0 bases respectively, with 18 bases between them. The CDR3 has 20 residues. Germline-derived CDR1 and CDR2 are SGHAT and FQNNGV.

This chain links TRBV4-1 with TRBJ2-7; 10 bases are a match to TRBD2. V lost 1 base and J lost 4; bases outside the gene matches: 7. Germline CDR1 reads MGHRA; CDR2 reads YSYEKL. CDR3 length: 16 amino acids. Here the CDR3 reads CASSQARAGGGYEQYF. The CDR3 coding sequence is TGCGCCAGCAGCCAAGCTCGAGCGGGAGGGGGTTACGAGCAGTACTTC.

This clonotype was counted between two and nine times. The CDR3 sequence: CASRLAADTDTQYF. The CDR3 coding sequence is TGCGCCAGTCGACTAGCGGCCGACACAGATACGCAGTATTTT. This chain uses TRBV4-1 with TRBJ2-3; TRBD2 matches 9 bases. The CDR3 spans 14 residues. V dropped 9 bases and J dropped 2; count of bases not matched to a gene: 6. The germline gives CDR1 MGHRA, CDR2 YSYEKL.

This chain links TRBV7-8 with TRBJ2-2; 10 bases align to TRBD2. The CDR3 is made up of 18 amino acids. V dropped 5 bases and J dropped 4; count of bases not matched to a gene: 13. The V gene's germline CDR1 is SGHVS and CDR2 FQNEAQ. CDR3 amino acids: CASSLPSGSPTATGELFF. The CDR3 bases are TGTGCCAGCAGCCTCCCTAGCGGGAGTCCCACGGCCACCGGGGAGCTGTTTTTT.

This clonotype was counted ten times or more. The chain links TRBV9 to TRBJ2-1, with D hard to call. CDR3 length equals 12 residues. Germline lookup yields CDR1 SGDLS and CDR2 YYNGEE. Trimming pared 1 base from V and 11 bases from J, leaving 10 bases between. CDR3: CASSVSSAQQFF. For the CDR3, the DNA is TGTGCCAGCAGCGTAAGCTCAGCGCAGCAGTTCTTC.

This rearrangement joins TRBV2 to TRBJ2-5, with D perhaps matching TRBD2 (5 bases). Germline loops: CDR1 SNHLY, CDR2 FYNNEI. This CDR3 spans 13 amino acids. Trimming pared 6 bases from V and 2 bases from J, leaving 10 bases between. The CDR3 loop reads CASRGLIQETQYF. The DNA of the CDR3 is TGTGCCAGCAGAGGACTGATTCAAGAGACCCAGTACTTC. Complete variable domain (other parts from reference TRBV2 and TRBJ2-5): EPEVTQTPSHQVTQMGQEVILRCVPISNHLYFYWYRQILGQKVEFLVSFYNNEISEKSEIFDDQFSVERPDGSNFTLKIRSTKLEDSAMYFCASRGLIQETQYFGPGTRLLVL.

The chain has TRBV10-1 and TRBJ2-5; D uncertain. This CDR3 spans 14 amino acids. Germline V gene lookup returns CDR1 WNHNN and CDR2 SYGVQD (reference sequence). Trimming took off 2 bases at V and 3 bases at J, with 10 bases between the two ends. CDR3 region: CASSEGRVEETQYF. In DNA form, the CDR3 reads TGCGCCAGCAGTGAGGGCAGAGTCGAAGAGACCCAGTACTTC.

In its sample, this clonotype was seen a few times. The chain uses TRBV27 and TRBJ2-3; 9 bases map to TRBD2. With 3 bases clipped from V and 4 bases from J, the junction kept 5 bases outside the gene matches. CDR3 length: 15 amino acids. Looked up from germline, CDR1 is MNHEY and CDR2 is SMNVEV (reference sequence). The CDR3 nucleotides are TGTGCCAGCAGTTTTAGCGGGAGCAGCGCAGATACGCAGTATTTT. Translating it yields CASSFSGSSADTQYF.

This clonotype came up many times. The V call is TRBV7-9, the J call TRBJ2-1; weak D call: TRBD1 (5 bases). CDR3 length equals 12 residues. Trimming shortened V by 5 bases and J by 16 bases, and 18 bases separated the two germline ends. From germline, CDR1 is SEHNR and CDR2 FQNEAQ (reference sequence). Here the CDR3 DNA reads TGTGCCAGCAGCCAACAGGTGGTATGGACCTTCTTC. The encoded protein is CASSQQVVWTFF.

The CDR3 nucleotides read TGCAGTGCAAACAGGGCGGGGATTGGAGTGGCCTACGAGCAGTACTTC. It is translated as CSANRAGIGVAYEQYF. The rearrangement uses TRBV20-1 and TRBJ2-7, with D possibly being TRBD1 or TRBD2 (6 bases each). This CDR3 is 16 amino acids long. V was shortened by 6 bases and J by 2 bases, with 23 bases between the two germline ends. Germline CDR1 DFQATT, CDR2 SNEGSKA (reference sequence).